The clone carrying this TCR beta chain occurred once. The antigen is undetermined. Surgery cases with the highest brain T cell transcript signatures were chosen for sequencing. Before surgery, patients took at least one anti-epileptic drug. Repertoires were generated with immunoSEQ multiplex PCR, while TCRdb's copy carries only in-frame clones and drops some. Among 78,000 or so clones, 90% to 95% were seen once, and the ten largest hold around 24%. Per germline, CDR1 SNHLY and CDR2 FYNNEI. This CDR3 has 15 amino acids. V was shortened by 1 base and J by 2 bases, with 11 bases between the two germline ends. This entry belongs to a study of brain T cells in children with intractable seizures. Points from the study as a whole: Viral specificity was inferred only from CDR3 similarity; HCMV serostatus was unknown. Clones missing pre-surgery may reflect undersampling of that blood sample.

This sequence originates from a girl aged 2-10 years with Rasmussen encephalitis and intractable seizures. V and J are TRBV2 and TRBJ1-2, with D possibly matching TRBD1 (6 bases). This specimen consisted of peripheral blood, obtained at surgery. This CDR3 reads CASSEVRGGNYGYTF. In DNA, the CDR3 is TGTGCCAGCAGTGAAGTTAGGGGGGGCAACTATGGCTACACCTTC. Looking up the rest from reference TRBV2 and TRBJ1-2 gives the full variable domain: EPEVTQTPSHQVTQMGQEVILRCVPISNHLYFYWYRQILGQKVEFLVSFYNNEISEKSEIFDDQFSVERPDGSNFTLKIRSTKLEDSAMYFCASSEVRGGNYGYTFGSGTRLTVV.